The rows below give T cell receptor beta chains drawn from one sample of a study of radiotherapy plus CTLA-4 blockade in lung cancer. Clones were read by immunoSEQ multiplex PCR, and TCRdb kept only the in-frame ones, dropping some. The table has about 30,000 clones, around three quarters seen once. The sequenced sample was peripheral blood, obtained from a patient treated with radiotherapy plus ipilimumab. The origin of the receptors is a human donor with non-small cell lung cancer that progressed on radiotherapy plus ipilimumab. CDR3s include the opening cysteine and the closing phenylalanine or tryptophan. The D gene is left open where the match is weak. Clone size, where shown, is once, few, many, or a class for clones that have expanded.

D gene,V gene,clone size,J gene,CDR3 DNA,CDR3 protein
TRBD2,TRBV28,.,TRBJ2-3,TGTGCCAGCAGACTCGCAGGACTAGCGGGAAGCACAGATACGCAGTATTTT,CASRLAGLAGSTDTQYF
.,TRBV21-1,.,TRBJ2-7,TGTGCCAGCAGCAAAGGAGGGGCCTCAGCCCCTGGTGGGTCCTACGAGCAGTACTTC,CASSKGGASAPGGSYEQYF
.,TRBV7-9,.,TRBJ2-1,TGTGCCAGCAGCTTAGGTTGGGGAACGGGTGGTGAGCAGTTCTTC,CASSLGWGTGGEQFF
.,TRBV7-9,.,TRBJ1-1,TGTGCCACCGGTGTGGTGAACACTGAAGCTTTCTTT,CATGVVNTEAFF
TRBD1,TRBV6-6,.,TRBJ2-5,TGTGCCAGCAGTTACCCAGACAGGGAAGAGACCCAGTACTTC,CASSYPDREETQYF
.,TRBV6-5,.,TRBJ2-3,TGTGCCAGCAGTTACTCCGGAGACCCCCGGGGTCCGCAGTATTTT,CASSYSGDPRGPQYF
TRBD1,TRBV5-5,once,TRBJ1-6,TGTGCCAGCAGACCGGGACAGAATCTTAGGAATTCACCCCTCCACTTT,CASRPGQNLRNSPLHF
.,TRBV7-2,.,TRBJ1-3,TGTGCCAGCAGCTTAGGCAGGGGCTCTGGAAACACCATATATTTT,CASSLGRGSGNTIYF
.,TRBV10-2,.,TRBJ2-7,TGCGCCAGCAGGCGGGACAGCTACGAGCAGTACTTC,CASRRDSYEQYF
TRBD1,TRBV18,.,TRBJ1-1,TGTGCCAGCTCACCCGGGACAGGGGACACTGAAGCTTTCTTT,CASSPGTGDTEAFF
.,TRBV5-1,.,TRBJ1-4,TGCGCCAGCAGCTTGGTTGGGGCGCTAACTAATGAAAAACTGTTTTTT,CASSLVGALTNEKLFF
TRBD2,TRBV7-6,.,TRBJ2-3,TGTGCCAGCAGCCCAATGGCTAGCGGGAGCACAGATACGCAGTATTTT,CASSPMASGSTDTQYF
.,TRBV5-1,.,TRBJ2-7,TGCGCCAGCAGCCCCCGGACGGCGGGGCCCTACGAGCAGTACTTC,CASSPRTAGPYEQYF
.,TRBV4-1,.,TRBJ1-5,TGCGCCAGCAGACAAGGGGTTCAGGGGAATCAGCCCCAGCATTTT,CASRQGVQGNQPQHF
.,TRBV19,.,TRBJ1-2,TGTGCCAGCAGTCTGGAAGGAGGGGAGATATATGGCTACACCTTC,CASSLEGGEIYGYTF
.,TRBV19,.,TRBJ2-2,TGTGCCAGTAGTATTGGGGGGACGGCAGTCCTTGACGGGGAGCTGTTTTTT,CASSIGGTAVLDGELFF
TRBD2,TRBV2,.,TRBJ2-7,TGTGCCAGCAATTCGGGAGCGGGAGGGCCCTCGGGCGAGCAGTACTTC,CASNSGAGGPSGEQYF
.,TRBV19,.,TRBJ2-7,TGTGCCAGTAGTATAGGGCCCTACGAGCAGTACTTC,CASSIGPYEQYF
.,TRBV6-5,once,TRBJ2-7,TGTGCCAGCAGGGGTGGGGAGAGGTACGAGCAGTACTTC,CASRGGERYEQYF
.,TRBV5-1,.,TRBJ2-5,TGCGCCAGCAGCTTGACTAGCAGCCAAGAGACCCAGTACTTC,CASSLTSSQETQYF
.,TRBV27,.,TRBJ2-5,TGTGCCAGCAGTTTAGAGGGCGGCCAAGAGACCCAGTACTTC,CASSLEGGQETQYF
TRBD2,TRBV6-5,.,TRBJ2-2,TGTGCCAGCAGTTACTCAAGCGGGAGGGGCACCGGGGAGCTGTTTTTT,CASSYSSGRGTGELFF
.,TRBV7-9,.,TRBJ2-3,TGTGCCAGCAACAACGGTGGGGCGGGGCGGGATACGCAGTATTTT,CASNNGGAGRDTQYF
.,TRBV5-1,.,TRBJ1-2,TGCGCCAGCAGTCCGGGAGGCTATGGCTACACCTTC,CASSPGGYGYTF
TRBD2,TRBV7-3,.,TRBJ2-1,TGTGCCAGCAGCTTCGCGGGAGGGATCTACAATGAGCAGTTCTTC,CASSFAGGIYNEQFF
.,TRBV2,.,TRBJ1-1,TGTGCCAGCAGTGGGATGAACACTGAAGCTTTCTTT,CASSGMNTEAFF
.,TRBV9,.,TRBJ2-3,TGTGCCAGCAGCCCGAGGGGGGCAGCTGTTAGCACAGATACGCAGTATTTT,CASSPRGAAVSTDTQYF
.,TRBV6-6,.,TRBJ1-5,TGTGCCAGCAGTTACTTGACAGACCGCAATCAGCCCCAGCATTTT,CASSYLTDRNQPQHF
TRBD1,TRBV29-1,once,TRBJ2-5,TGCAGCGGCCATACAGGGGGCTTCCAAGAGACCCAGTACTTC,CSGHTGGFQETQYF
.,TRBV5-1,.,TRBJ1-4,TGCGCCAGCAGCTTGGTTGGGGGGCCCCAGGATGAAAAACTGTTTTTT,CASSLVGGPQDEKLFF
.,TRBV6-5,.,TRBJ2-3,TGTGCCAGCAGTTACTGGAGTGATACGCAGTATTTT,CASSYWSDTQYF
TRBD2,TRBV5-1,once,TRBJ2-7,TGCGCCAGCGGGACGGATCGCGGGAGCTACGAGCAGTACTTC,CASGTDRGSYEQYF
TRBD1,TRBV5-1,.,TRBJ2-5,TGCGCCAGCAGCCGGACAGGGGACGAAGAGACCCAGTACTTC,CASSRTGDEETQYF
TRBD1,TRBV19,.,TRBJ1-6,TGTGCCAGTAGCGGACAGGGTCCCTCACCCCTCCACTTT,CASSGQGPSPLHF
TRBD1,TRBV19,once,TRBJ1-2,TGTGCCAGCCATGACAGGGTGTTTGGCTACACCTTC,CASHDRVFGYTF